These 22 T cell receptor beta chains came from one sample sequenced in a study of cytomegalovirus exposure and HLA in healthy donors. Produced via immunoSEQ multiplex PCR; TCRdb's table is partial and in-frame only. The sample shows 100,000 to 150,000 clones, 85% to 90% of them seen only once. The sequenced sample consisted of PBMCs. These receptors were collected from a woman aged 18-35 years in good health and CMV-seronegative.

V and J are TRBV6-1 and TRBJ1-2; D remains unclear. The ends were cut back, 4 bases at V and 4 bases at J, with 19 bases in the middle. CDR3 length equals 16 residues. Germline CDR1 is MNHNS and CDR2 is SASEGT. CDR3 nucleotide sequence: TGTGCCAGCAGTGCCCACGAAGAGGTTTTACCCTATGGCTACACCTTC. Encoded protein: CASSAHEEVLPYGYTF.

This clone came up a few times. V is TRBV28 and J is TRBJ1-6, with 7 nucleotides matching TRBD1. V trimming: 2 bases; J trimming: 5 bases; junction bases outside the gene matches: 12. In germline, CDR1 is MDHEN, CDR2 SYDVKM. CDR3 length: 18 residues. In nucleotides, the CDR3 is TGTGCCAGCAGTTTAGCAACCTCAGGGGGGCAGGATAATTCACCCCTCCACTTT. It encodes CASSLATSGGQDNSPLHF.

V usage is TRBV30 and J usage is TRBJ2-6; the match to TRBD2 covers 13 bases. This CDR3 is 20 amino acids long. With V trimmed by 4 bases and J by 4 bases, 16 bases remained unmatched. Germline V lookup: CDR1 GTSNPN, CDR2 SVGIG (reference sequence). In DNA form, the CDR3 reads TGTGCCTGGACTACTACAAGGACTAGCGGGAGACCTGCAGGGGCCAACGTCCTGACTTTC. Amino acid sequence: CAWTTTRTSGRPAGANVLTF. Supplemented by reference TRBV30 and TRBJ2-6, the full variable domain reads SQTIHQWPATLVQPVGSPLSLECTVEGTSNPNLYWYRQAAGRGLQLLFYSVGIGQISSEVPQNLSASRPQDRQFILSSKKLLLSDSGFYLCAWTTTRTSGRPAGANVLTFGAGSRLTVL.

Only a few counts were recorded for this clone. The rearrangement joins TRBV18 to TRBJ2-1; the match to TRBD2 covers 11 bases. V lost 3 bases and J lost 7; bases outside the gene matches: 2. This CDR3 comprises 14 residues. From germline, CDR1 is KGHSH and CDR2 LQKENI. CDR3 sequence: CASSPTSGVNEQFF. CDR3 sequence (DNA): TGTGCCAGCTCACCGACTAGCGGGGTTAATGAGCAGTTCTTC.

The V call is TRBV6-5, the J call TRBJ2-7; D is ambiguous. This CDR3 spans 12 amino acids. Trimming pared 4 bases from V and 7 bases from J, leaving 11 bases between. Germline CDR1 reads MNHEY; CDR2 reads SVGAGI. Here the CDR3 DNA reads TGTGCCAGCAGTTTCAGACGGAGTGAGCAGTACTTC. Its translation: CASSFRRSEQYF.

The chain combines TRBV18 with TRBJ1-2; possibly TRBD1 for D (5 bases). Germline CDR1 and CDR2: KGHSH and LQKENI. V lost 4 bases, J lost 2 bases, and 23 bases lay in between. The CDR3 spans 18 residues. CDR3 sequence: CASSQSERGSGLNYGYTF. The CDR3 nucleotides read TGTGCCAGCTCACAATCCGAACGGGGGTCGGGCTTGAACTATGGCTACACCTTC.

The chain uses TRBV10-3 and TRBJ2-7, with 8 bases matching TRBD2. V lost 7 bases to trimming and J lost 5 bases; unmatched junction nucleotides: 10. Germline assignment: CDR1 ENHRY and CDR2 SYGVKD. There are 14 residues in the CDR3. The CDR3 spells CAITRAGEVDEQYF. DNA of the CDR3: TGTGCCATCACCAGAGCGGGAGAAGTCGACGAGCAGTACTTC.

The gene calls are TRBV5-1 and TRBJ1-6; 9 bases match TRBD1. The CDR3 contains 14 residues. In germline, CDR1 is SGHRS, CDR2 YFSETQ. Germline trimming cut 2 bases from V and 7 bases from J; bases unmatched to any gene: 1. In nucleotides, the CDR3 is TGCGCCAGCAGCTTTGGACAGGGGAATTCACCCCTCCACTTT. It translates to CASSFGQGNSPLHF.

This chain connects TRBV27 to TRBJ1-2; D might be TRBD1 (6 bases). The ends were cut back, 5 bases at V and 8 bases at J, with 12 bases in the middle. The germline gives CDR1 MNHEY, CDR2 SMNVEV (reference sequence). The CDR3 length is 12 residues. DNA for the CDR3: TGTGCCAGCAGTACAACAGGGATGGGCTACACCTTC. Its protein is CASSTTGMGYTF.

This clone occurred a few times. The chain combines TRBV10-3 with TRBJ2-7; 8 positions match TRBD2. Losses at the gene ends were 0 bases for V and 2 bases for J; bases not matched to a gene: 3. This CDR3 contains 15 residues. CDR1 is ENHRY and CDR2 is SYGVKD in the germline V gene. The CDR3 sequence is CAISESRGATYEQYF. The CDR3 DNA reads TGTGCCATCAGTGAGTCGCGGGGGGCGACCTACGAGCAGTACTTC.

The chain has TRBV28 and TRBJ2-7, with D possibly matching TRBD2 (7 bases). This CDR3 contains 16 residues. V was pared by 4 bases and J by 3 bases, with 19 bases between. From germline, CDR1 is MDHEN and CDR2 SYDVKM. CDR3 loop: CASSSPSRGAYYEQYF. The CDR3 DNA sequence: TGTGCCAGCAGTTCCCCCAGCCGGGGGGCCTACTACGAGCAGTACTTC.

The chain is built from TRBV6-6 and TRBJ2-2; 9 bases agree with TRBD1. The CDR3 has 13 amino acids. With V trimmed by 6 bases and J by 9 bases, 5 bases remained unmatched. The germline gives CDR1 MNHNY, CDR2 SVGAGI (reference sequence). CDR3 sequence (DNA): TGTGCCAGCAGGGACAGGGGAGGCAGGGAGCTGTTTTTT. Translation: CASRDRGGRELFF.

V usage is TRBV30 and J usage is TRBJ2-7; no definite D call. CDR1 and CDR2 from the germline V gene are GTSNPN and SVGIG (reference sequence). V dropped 5 bases and J dropped 2 bases, with 13 bases sitting between them. CDR3 length: 13 amino acids. The CDR3: CAWGSWAPYEQYF. CDR3 bases: TGTGCCTGGGGTTCTTGGGCCCCCTACGAGCAGTACTTC.

The chain has TRBV6-6 and TRBJ2-1, with TRBD1 identical over 10 bases. Looked up from germline, CDR1 is MNHNY and CDR2 is SVGAGI (reference sequence). J was trimmed by 6 bases and V by 6 bases; bases with no gene match: 8. The length of the CDR3 is 15 residues. CDR3 region: CASSDGTGAFNEQFF. As DNA, the CDR3 is TGTGCCAGCAGCGACGGGACAGGGGCGTTCAATGAGCAGTTCTTC.

V gene TRBV4-3 combines with J gene TRBJ1-5; the D gene is possibly TRBD1 (6 bases). The CDR3 runs to 15 residues. Germline CDR1 reads LGHNA; CDR2 reads YSLEER. V was clipped by 0 bases and J by 7 bases, with 13 bases between them. The CDR3 loop reads CASSQDRGFQQPQHF. In nucleotides, the CDR3 is TGCGCCAGCAGCCAAGACAGGGGATTTCAACAGCCCCAGCATTTT.

V and J are TRBV6-5 and TRBJ2-7; 7 nucleotides match TRBD1. Germline V gives CDR1 MNHEY, CDR2 SVGAGI. The CDR3 is 14 amino acids. V was pared by 1 base and J by 2 bases, with 2 bases of the junction left unmatched. Written as DNA, the CDR3 is TGTGCCAGCAGTTACTTGGGACAGACCTACGAGCAGTACTTC. Translating gives CASSYLGQTYEQYF.

This sequence joins TRBV6-5 and TRBJ1-2; D possibly corresponds to TRBD1 (6 bases). The CDR3 covers 13 residues. Between the trimmed V and J ends, which lost 7 bases and 1 base, there was a span of 10 bases. The V gene's germline CDR1 is MNHEY and CDR2 SVGAGI. The DNA for the CDR3 is TGTGCCAGCAAAGGACAGCTTAACTATGGCTACACCTTC. Its translation is CASKGQLNYGYTF.

V and J are TRBV10-3 and TRBJ2-7; D unresolved. The CDR3 consists of 14 residues. Germline V gene data show CDR1 as ENHRY and CDR2 as SYGVKD. The V and J ends lost 5 bases and 2 bases respectively, with 13 bases between them. Here the CDR3 reads CAISRGGKAYEQYF. CDR3 sequence (DNA): TGTGCCATCAGTCGAGGCGGAAAAGCCTACGAGCAGTACTTC.

This clone came up once. The chain has TRBV7-2 and TRBJ2-3; TRBD2 matches at 9 bases. Unmatched junction bases numbered 12, after V lost 6 bases and J lost 2 bases. Germline V gene lookup returns CDR1 SGHTA and CDR2 FQGNSA. This CDR3 is 17 amino acids long. The CDR3 is CASSRRASGAITDTQYF. The CDR3 bases are TGTGCCAGCAGTCGAAGGGCTAGCGGGGCAATCACAGATACGCAGTATTTT.

This clone was detected only a few times. The gene calls are TRBV9 and TRBJ2-5; TRBD1 is a possible D gene (7 bases). The germline gives CDR1 SGDLS, CDR2 YYNGEE. The germline V and J ends were trimmed by 1 base and 1 base, with 14 bases remaining between them. The CDR3 length is 16 residues. CDR3: CASSVTAGGRQETQYF. The CDR3 DNA reads as TGTGCCAGCAGCGTAACGGCAGGGGGGCGCCAAGAGACCCAGTACTTC.

The chain recombines TRBV18 with TRBJ1-4; D may be TRBD1 (5 bases). Germline CDR1 reads KGHSH; CDR2 reads LQKENI. The germline V and J ends were trimmed by 6 bases and 3 bases, with 14 bases remaining between them. The CDR3 totals 15 residues. CDR3 protein: CASSQRDAANEKLFF. In nucleotides, the CDR3 is TGTGCCAGCTCCCAGCGGGACGCAGCTAATGAAAAACTGTTTTTT.

The V gene is TRBV27, the J gene TRBJ1-4; TRBD1 matches 8 bases. Germline CDR1 is MNHEY and CDR2 is SMNVEV (reference sequence). The CDR3 covers 15 residues. Unmatched junction bases numbered 4, after V lost 3 bases and J lost 4 bases. CDR3 bases: TGTGCCAGCAGTTTCAGGGGGCTCAATAATGAAAAACTGTTTTTT. This gives the protein CASSFRGLNNEKLFF.